This TCR beta chain was recorded in a study of blood T cell repertoires in COVID-19. Study context: Researchers got acute and convalescent COVID-19 samples from the United States, Italy and Spain.

Exposed enrollees had met someone with a PCR-confirmed or clinician-diagnosed COVID-19 case at some point within the 2 weeks before study entry. This clone was detected once. The germline V gene has CDR1 MNHEY and CDR2 SVGAGI. The CDR3 runs to 15 residues. The V gene end was trimmed by 8 bases and the J gene end by 6 bases; junction bases not matched to a gene: 12. Clones were sequenced by immunoSEQ multiplex PCR, and TCRdb holds only the in-frame ones, with some missing. Of around 400,000 clones detected, 91% appear once; the ten largest clones hold about 0.83%. The TCR sequence derives from a woman in her thirties or forties who had been exposed to COVID-19. The chain joins TRBV6-5 to TRBJ1-5; TRBD1 aligns across 8 bases. Source material: PBMCs or T cells enriched from blood (not recorded which). The CDR3 loop is CASPLGRGRGQPQHF. The CDR3 nucleotides are TGTGCCAGCCCTCTCGGCAGGGGGCGCGGTCAGCCCCAGCATTTT.